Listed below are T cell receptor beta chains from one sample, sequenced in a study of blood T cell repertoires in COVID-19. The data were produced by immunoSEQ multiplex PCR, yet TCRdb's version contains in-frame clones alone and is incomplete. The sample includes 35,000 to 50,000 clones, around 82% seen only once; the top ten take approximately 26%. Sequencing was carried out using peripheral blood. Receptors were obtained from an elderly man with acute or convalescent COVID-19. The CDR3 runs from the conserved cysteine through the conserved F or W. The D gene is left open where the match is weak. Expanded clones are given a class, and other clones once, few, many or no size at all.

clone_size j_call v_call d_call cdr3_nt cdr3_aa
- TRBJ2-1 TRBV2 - TGTGCCAGCAGTGTAACGACTACCAGCAATGAGCAGTTCTTC CASSVTTTSNEQFF
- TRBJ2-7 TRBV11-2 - TGTGCCAGCAGCTTTAGCCGCGGCAGCACCCCCGTCCGCGAGCAGTACTTC CASSFSRGSTPVREQYF
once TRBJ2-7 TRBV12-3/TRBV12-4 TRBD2 TGTGCCAGCAGGACTAGCGGGTACGAGCAGTACTTC CASRTSGYEQYF
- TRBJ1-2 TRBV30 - TGTGCCTGGAGTGGAGCTAATGGGGGCCTCATTACGGGCTACACCTTC CAWSGANGGLITGYTF
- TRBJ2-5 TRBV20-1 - TGCAGTGCAGCGGAAAGGGAGACCCAGTACTTC CSAAERETQYF
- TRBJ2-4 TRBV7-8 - TGTGCCAGCAGCCTAATGCCTCAGGGAAACATTCAGTACTTC CASSLMPQGNIQYF
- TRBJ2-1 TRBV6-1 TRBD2 TGTGCCAGCCTGGCGGGGGGGGGAAATGAGCAGTTCTTC CASLAGGGNEQFF
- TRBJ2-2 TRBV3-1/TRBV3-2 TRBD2 TGTGCCAGCAGCCAAGGGAGTAGCGGGACGGCCGGGGAGCTGTTTTTT CASSQGSSGTAGELFF
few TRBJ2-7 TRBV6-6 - TGTGCCAGCAGTTACTCGTCCTTCTACGAGCAGTACTTC CASSYSSFYEQYF
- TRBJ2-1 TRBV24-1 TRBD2 TGTGCCACCAGTGACCTGAAGACTAGCGGGAAGAACAATGAGCAGTTCTTC CATSDLKTSGKNNEQFF
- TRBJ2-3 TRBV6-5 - TGTGCCACCAAAGAGTCCGGGGTGGGAGGCGATACGCAGTATTTT CATKESGVGGDTQYF
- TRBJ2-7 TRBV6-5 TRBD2 TGTGCCAGCTCGCCGGGCGGGGGGGCTTACGAGCAGTACTTC CASSPGGGAYEQYF
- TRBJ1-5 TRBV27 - TGTGCCAGCAGGGCAGGGGATTATAGCAATCAGCCCCAGCATTTT CASRAGDYSNQPQHF
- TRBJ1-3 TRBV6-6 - TGTGCCACCCGGGAGGGCGGCTCTGGAAACACCATATATTTT CATREGGSGNTIYF
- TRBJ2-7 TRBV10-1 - TGCGCCAGCAGTGAGTGGCGGGGATCCTACGAGCAGTACTTC CASSEWRGSYEQYF
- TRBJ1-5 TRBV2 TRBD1 TGTGCCAGCAGTGAGGACAGGGGAGGACAGCCCCAGCATTTT CASSEDRGGQPQHF
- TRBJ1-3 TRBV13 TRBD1 TGTGCCAGCAGCCCCCGGACAGGGCTCTCTGGAAACACCATATATTTT CASSPRTGLSGNTIYF
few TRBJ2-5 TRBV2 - TGTGCCAGCAGTGACGAGGGTAGCAGAACCCAGTACTTC CASSDEGSRTQYF
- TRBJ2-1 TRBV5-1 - TGCGCCAGCAGCCATACAGGGCACAATGAGCAGTTCTTC CASSHTGHNEQFF
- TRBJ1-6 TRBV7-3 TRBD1 TGTGCCAGCAGTAGGACAGGGGGCGATTCACCCCTCCACTTT CASSRTGGDSPLHF
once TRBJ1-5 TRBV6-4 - TGTGCCAGCAGCCCCGAGGGGGGGAGCAATCAGCCCCAGCATTTT CASSPEGGSNQPQHF
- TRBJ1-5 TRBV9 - TGTGCCAGCAGCGTAGATGGGAGTCAGCCCCAGCATTTT CASSVDGSQPQHF
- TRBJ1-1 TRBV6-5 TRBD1 TGTGCCAGCAGCCCCCCGACAGGGCGCACTGAAGCTTTCTTT CASSPPTGRTEAFF
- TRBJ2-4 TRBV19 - TGTGCCAGTAGATCGAGGGGGGGCGCGGACATTCAGTACTTC CASRSRGGADIQYF